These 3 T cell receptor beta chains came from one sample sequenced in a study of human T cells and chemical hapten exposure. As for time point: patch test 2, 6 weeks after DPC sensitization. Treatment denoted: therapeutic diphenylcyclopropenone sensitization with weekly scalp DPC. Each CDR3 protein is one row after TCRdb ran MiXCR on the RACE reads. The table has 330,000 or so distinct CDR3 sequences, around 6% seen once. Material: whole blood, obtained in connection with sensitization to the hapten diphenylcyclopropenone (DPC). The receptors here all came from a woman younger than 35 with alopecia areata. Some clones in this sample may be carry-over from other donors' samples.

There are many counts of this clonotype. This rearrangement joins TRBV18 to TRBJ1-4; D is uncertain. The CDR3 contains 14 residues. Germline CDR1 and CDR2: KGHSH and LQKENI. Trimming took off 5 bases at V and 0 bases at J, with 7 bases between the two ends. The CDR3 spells CASSFGATNEKLFF. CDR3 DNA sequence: TGTGCCAGCTCATTCGGTGCAACTAATGAAAAACTGTTTTTT.

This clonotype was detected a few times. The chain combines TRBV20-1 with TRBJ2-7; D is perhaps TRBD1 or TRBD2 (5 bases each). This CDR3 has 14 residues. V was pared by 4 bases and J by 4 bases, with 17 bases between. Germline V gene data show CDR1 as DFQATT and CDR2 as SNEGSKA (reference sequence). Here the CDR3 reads CSATKGPPRYEQYF. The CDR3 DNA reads TGCAGTGCTACTAAGGGACCTCCCCGGTACGAGCAGTACTTC.

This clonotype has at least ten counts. CDR3 residues: CSARDGTAGRIDTEAFF. The CDR3 DNA is TGCAGTGCTAGAGATGGGACTGCAGGAAGGATAGACACTGAAGCTTTCTTT. V gene TRBV20-1 combines with J gene TRBJ1-1; TRBD1 might be the D (5 bases). The CDR3 is 17 residues long. Per germline, CDR1 DFQATT and CDR2 SNEGSKA (reference sequence). V lost 0 bases to trimming and J lost 3 bases, with 20 bases between them.